This TCR beta chain was obtained from a study of beta chain features in type 1 diabetes. After removal of 4 bases from V and 2 bases from J, the junction contained 8 bases not matched to a gene. Germline assignment: CDR1 SGHTA and CDR2 FQGTGA. The CDR3 extends over 17 amino acids. Cell sorting via CD45RO/CCR7/CD25/CD127/CD95/CD27 was performed to obtain CD4+ naive, central memory, regulatory and stem cell-like memory cells. Sorted cells reached over 95% purity in every population. cDNA synthesis used the whole RNA isolate, giving expressed TCRB sequences. Repertoires were generated with immunoSEQ multiplex PCR, while TCRdb's copy carries only in-frame clones and drops some. The sample includes under 130,000 clones, 25% to 35% of them seen just once. Findings and caveats of the study: Among patients with Type 1 diabetes, TCRB CDR3s were moderately but significantly shorter in every one of the four CD4+ subsets.

This clone was recorded a few times. Its antigen is undetermined. Source material: central memory CD4+ T cells from blood. The TCR was taken from a woman aged 18-29 years with type 1 diabetes. The chain employs TRBV7-3 and TRBJ2-6, with 7 positions matching TRBD1. The CDR3 DNA follows: TGTGCCAGCAGCTCCCGCCCAGGGGGAACTGGGGCCAACGTCCTGACTTTC. Translated: CASSSRPGGTGANVLTF.